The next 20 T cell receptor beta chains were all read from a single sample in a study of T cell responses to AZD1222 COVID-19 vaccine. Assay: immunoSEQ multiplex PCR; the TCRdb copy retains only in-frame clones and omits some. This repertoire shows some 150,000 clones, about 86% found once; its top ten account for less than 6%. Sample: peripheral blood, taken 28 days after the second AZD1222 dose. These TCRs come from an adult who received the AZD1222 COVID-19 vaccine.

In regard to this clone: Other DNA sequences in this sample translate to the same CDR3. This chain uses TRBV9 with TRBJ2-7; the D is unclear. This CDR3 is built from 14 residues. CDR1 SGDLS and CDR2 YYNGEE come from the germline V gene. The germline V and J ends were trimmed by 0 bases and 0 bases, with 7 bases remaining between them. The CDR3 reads CASSVGRSSYEQYF. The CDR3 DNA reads TGTGCCAGCAGCGTAGGTAGGAGCTCCTACGAGCAGTACTTC. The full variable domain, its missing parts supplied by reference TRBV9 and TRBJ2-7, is DSGVTQTPKHLITATGQRVTLRCSPRSGDLSVYWYQQSLDQGLQFLIQYYNGEERAKGNILERFSAQQFPDLHSELNLSSLELGDSALYFCASSVGRSSYEQYFGPGTRLTVT.

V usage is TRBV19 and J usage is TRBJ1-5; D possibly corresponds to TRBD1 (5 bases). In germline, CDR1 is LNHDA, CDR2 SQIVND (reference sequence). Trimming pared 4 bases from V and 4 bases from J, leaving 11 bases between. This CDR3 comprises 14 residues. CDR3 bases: TGTGCCAGTAGTAGATCCGGGGGGAATCAGCCCCAGCATTTT. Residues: CASSRSGGNQPQHF. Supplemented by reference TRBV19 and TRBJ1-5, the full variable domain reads DGGITQSPKYLFRKEGQNVTLSCEQNLNHDAMYWYRQDPGQGLRLIYYSQIVNDFQKGDIAEGYSVSREKKESFPLTVTSAQKNPTAFYLCASSRSGGNQPQHFGDGTRLSIL.

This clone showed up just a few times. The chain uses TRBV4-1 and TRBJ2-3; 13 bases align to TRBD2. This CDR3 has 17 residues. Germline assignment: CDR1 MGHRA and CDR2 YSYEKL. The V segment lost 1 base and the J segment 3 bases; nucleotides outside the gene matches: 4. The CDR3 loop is CASSQVGLAGATDTQYF. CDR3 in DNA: TGCGCCAGCAGCCAAGTAGGACTAGCGGGAGCAACAGATACGCAGTATTTT.

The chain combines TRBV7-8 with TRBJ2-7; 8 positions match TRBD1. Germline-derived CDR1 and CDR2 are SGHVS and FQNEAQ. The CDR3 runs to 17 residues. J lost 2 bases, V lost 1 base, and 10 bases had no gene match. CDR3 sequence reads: CASSLVGTGESPYEQYF. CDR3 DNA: TGTGCCAGCAGCTTAGTAGGGACAGGCGAATCCCCCTACGAGCAGTACTTC.

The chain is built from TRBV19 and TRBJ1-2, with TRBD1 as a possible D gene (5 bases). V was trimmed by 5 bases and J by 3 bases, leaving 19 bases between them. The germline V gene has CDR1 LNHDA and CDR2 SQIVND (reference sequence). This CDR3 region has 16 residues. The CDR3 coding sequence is TGTGCCAGTAGTCGTTTTTCAGGGAATGTGTACTATGGCTACACCTTC. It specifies CASSRFSGNVYYGYTF.

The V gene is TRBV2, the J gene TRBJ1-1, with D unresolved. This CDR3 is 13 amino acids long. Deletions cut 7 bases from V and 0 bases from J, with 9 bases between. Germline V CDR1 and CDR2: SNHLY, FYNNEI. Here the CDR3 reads CASTQDLNTEAFF. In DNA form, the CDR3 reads TGTGCCAGCACGCAGGATCTGAACACTGAAGCTTTCTTT.

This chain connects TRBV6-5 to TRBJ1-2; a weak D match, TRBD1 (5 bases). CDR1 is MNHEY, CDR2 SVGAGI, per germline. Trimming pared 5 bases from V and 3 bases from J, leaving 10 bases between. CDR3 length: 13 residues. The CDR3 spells CASSRDADYGYTF. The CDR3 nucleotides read TGTGCCAGCAGTCGGGACGCTGACTATGGCTACACCTTC.

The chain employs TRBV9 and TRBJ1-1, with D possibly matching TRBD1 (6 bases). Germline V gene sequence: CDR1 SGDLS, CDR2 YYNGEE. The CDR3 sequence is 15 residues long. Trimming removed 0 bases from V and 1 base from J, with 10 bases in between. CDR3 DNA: TGTGCCAGCAGCGTAGGGGGACAAAGGAACACTGAAGCTTTCTTT. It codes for CASSVGGQRNTEAFF. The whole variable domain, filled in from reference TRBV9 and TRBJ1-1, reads DSGVTQTPKHLITATGQRVTLRCSPRSGDLSVYWYQQSLDQGLQFLIQYYNGEERAKGNILERFSAQQFPDLHSELNLSSLELGDSALYFCASSVGGQRNTEAFFGQGTRLTVV.

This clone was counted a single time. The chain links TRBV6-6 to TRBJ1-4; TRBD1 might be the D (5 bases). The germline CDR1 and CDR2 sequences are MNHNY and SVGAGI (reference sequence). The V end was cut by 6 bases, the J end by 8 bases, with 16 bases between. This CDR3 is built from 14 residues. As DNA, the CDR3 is TGTGCCAGCAGACCCGGGGGTCGGGGGGAAAAACTGTTTTTT. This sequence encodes CASRPGGRGEKLFF.

DNA of the CDR3: TGTGCCAGCAGTTTTCACTATGGCTACACCTTC. Protein product: CASSFHYGYTF. The rearrangement uses TRBV12-3 or TRBV12-4 and TRBJ1-2; D gene uncertain. V gave up 3 bases and J gave up 3 bases, with 2 bases separating them. This CDR3 has 11 amino acids.

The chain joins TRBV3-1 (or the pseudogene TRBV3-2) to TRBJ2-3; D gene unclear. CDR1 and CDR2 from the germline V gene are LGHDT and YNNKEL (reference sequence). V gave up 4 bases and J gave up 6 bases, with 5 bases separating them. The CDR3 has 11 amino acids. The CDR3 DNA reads TGTGCCAGCAGCCGATTGGATACGCAGTATTTT. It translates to CASSRLDTQYF.

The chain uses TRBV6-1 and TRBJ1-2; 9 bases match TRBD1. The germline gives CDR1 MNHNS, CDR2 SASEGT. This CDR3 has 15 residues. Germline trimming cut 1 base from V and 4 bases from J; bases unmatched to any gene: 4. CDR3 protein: CASSEGQGEFYGYTF. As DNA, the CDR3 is TGTGCCAGCAGTGAAGGACAGGGGGAATTCTATGGCTACACCTTC.

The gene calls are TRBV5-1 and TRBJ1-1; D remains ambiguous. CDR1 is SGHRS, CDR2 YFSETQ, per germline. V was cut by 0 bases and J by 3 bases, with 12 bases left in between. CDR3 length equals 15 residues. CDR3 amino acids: CASSLAPREDTEAFF. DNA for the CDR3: TGCGCCAGCAGCTTGGCCCCGCGAGAGGACACTGAAGCTTTCTTT.

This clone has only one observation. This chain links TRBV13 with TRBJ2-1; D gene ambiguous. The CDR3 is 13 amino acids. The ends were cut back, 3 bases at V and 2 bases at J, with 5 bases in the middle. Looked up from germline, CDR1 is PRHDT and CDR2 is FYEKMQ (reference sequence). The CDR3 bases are TGTGCCAGCAGCTTCCGGGCCTACAATGAGCAGTTCTTC. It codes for CASSFRAYNEQFF.

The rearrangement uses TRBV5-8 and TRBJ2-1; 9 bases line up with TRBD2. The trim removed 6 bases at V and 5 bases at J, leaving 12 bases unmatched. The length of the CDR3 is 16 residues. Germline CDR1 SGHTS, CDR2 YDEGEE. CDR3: CASTQAGGLPNNEQFF. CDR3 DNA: TGTGCCAGCACACAAGCGGGGGGCCTCCCAAACAATGAGCAGTTCTTC.

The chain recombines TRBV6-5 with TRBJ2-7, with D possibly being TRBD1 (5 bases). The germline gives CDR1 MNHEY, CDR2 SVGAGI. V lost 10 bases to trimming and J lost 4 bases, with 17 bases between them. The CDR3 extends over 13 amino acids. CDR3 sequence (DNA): TGTGCCACCTCCGACAGCTCCCCTTACGAGCAGTACTTC. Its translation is CATSDSSPYEQYF.

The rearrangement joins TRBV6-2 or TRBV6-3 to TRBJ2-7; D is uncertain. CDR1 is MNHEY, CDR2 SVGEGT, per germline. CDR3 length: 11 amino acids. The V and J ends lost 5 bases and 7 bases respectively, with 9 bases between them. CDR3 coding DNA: TGTGCCAGCAGTCACGGATGGGAGCAGTACTTC. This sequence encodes CASSHGWEQYF.

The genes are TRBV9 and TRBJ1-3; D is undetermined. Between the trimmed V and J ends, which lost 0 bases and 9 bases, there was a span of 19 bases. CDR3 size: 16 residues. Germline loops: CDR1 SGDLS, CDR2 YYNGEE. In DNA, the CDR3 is TGTGCCAGCAGCGTAGCTCATCGGGGTGTTGGTAGCACCATATATTTT. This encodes CASSVAHRGVGSTIYF.

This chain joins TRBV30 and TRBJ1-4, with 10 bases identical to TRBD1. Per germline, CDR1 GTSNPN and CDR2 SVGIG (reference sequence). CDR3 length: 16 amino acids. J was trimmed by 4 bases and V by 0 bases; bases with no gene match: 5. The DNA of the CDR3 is TGTGCCTGGAGTGTGCGACAGGGGGCGGGTAATGAAAAACTGTTTTTT. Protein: CAWSVRQGAGNEKLFF.

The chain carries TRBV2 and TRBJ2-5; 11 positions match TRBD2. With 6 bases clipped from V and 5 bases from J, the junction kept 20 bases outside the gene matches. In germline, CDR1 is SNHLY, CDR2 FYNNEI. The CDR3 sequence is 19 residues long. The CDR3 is CASRRLPGTSGGEGETQYF. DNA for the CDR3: TGTGCCAGCAGGCGGCTCCCCGGGACTAGCGGCGGAGAGGGGGAGACCCAGTACTTC.